One sample yielded the 15 T cell receptor beta chains listed below, sequenced in a study of response to subunit inactivated influenza vaccine. TCRdb redid the calling of the RT-PCR reads with MiXCR, one entry per CDR3 protein. Among about 780,000 distinct CDR3 sequences listed, 18% were seen once. Sequencing was performed on PBMCs from blood, taken roughly 5 days after vaccination. The receptors originated from a man aged 50-60 years who received an inactivated influenza vaccine.

This sequence joins TRBV10-3 and TRBJ2-5; weak D call: TRBD2 (6 bases). CDR3 length: 15 residues. Looked up from germline, CDR1 is ENHRY and CDR2 is SYGVKD. Between the trimmed V and J ends, which lost 0 bases and 5 bases, there was a span of 13 bases. In DNA form, the CDR3 reads TGTGCCATCAGTGAGTCGAGGAGGGGATTGGAGACCCAGTACTTC. Amino acid sequence: CAISESRRGLETQYF.

This chain connects TRBV25-1 to TRBJ1-1, with 11 bases that match TRBD1. V gave up 1 base and J gave up 5 bases; unmatched junction bases: 6. The germline V gene encodes CDR1 MGHDK and CDR2 SYGVNS. This CDR3 is 16 amino acids long. The CDR3 protein is CASSEWTGGALTEAFF. In DNA form, the CDR3 reads TGTGCCAGCAGTGAATGGACAGGGGGCGCGTTGACTGAAGCTTTCTTT.

The chain couples TRBV27 to TRBJ2-1, with 8 bases that match TRBD2. The CDR3 extends over 12 amino acids. The V gene end was trimmed by 5 bases and the J gene end by 11 bases; junction bases not matched to a gene: 5. Germline values: CDR1 MNHEY, CDR2 SMNVEV (reference sequence). Here the CDR3 reads CASSRTSGKQFF. CDR3 nucleotides: TGTGCCAGCAGTCGAACTAGCGGAAAGCAGTTCTTC.

The rearrangement links TRBV28 to TRBJ2-5, with 12 bases that match TRBD2. V dropped 8 bases and J dropped 5; count of bases not matched to a gene: 9. This CDR3 has 15 amino acids. In germline, CDR1 is MDHEN, CDR2 SYDVKM. This CDR3 is CASLAGGPRGETQYF. The CDR3 DNA reads TGTGCCAGCCTAGCGGGAGGGCCGAGGGGCGAGACCCAGTACTTC. The full variable domain, completed using reference TRBV28 and TRBJ2-5, is DVKVTQSSRYLVKRTGEKVFLECVQDMDHENMFWYRQDPGLGLRLIYFSYDVKMKEKGDIPEGYSVSREKKERFSLILESASTNQTSMYLCASLAGGPRGETQYFGPGTRLLVL.

Concerning this clonotype itself: A much more abundant neighbour one base away suggests this may be a read error. The V and J genes are TRBV20-1 and TRBJ2-7; D remains ambiguous. V lost 3 bases and J 2 bases, leaving 14 bases between the germline ends. Germline V CDR1 and CDR2: DFQATT, SNEGSKA (reference sequence). CDR3 length: 14 amino acids. The CDR3 DNA reads TGCAGTGCTAGGATGTCAGTGCCACCCTACGAGCAGTACTTC. Its protein product is CSARMSVPPYEQYF.

The V gene is TRBV7-9, the J gene TRBJ1-2; D remains unclear. Trimming left V 5 bases short and J 0 bases short, with 10 bases between. The germline CDR1 and CDR2 sequences are SEHNR and FQNEAQ (reference sequence). The CDR3 length is 14 residues. CDR3 amino acids: CASSLDAANYGYTF. The CDR3 nucleotides are TGTGCCAGCAGCCTAGATGCAGCTAACTATGGCTACACCTTC.

Only one count was recorded for this clonotype. The chain recombines TRBV4-2 with TRBJ1-1; D is uncertain. The germline V gene has CDR1 LGHNA and CDR2 YNFKEQ. The V gene lost 10 bases and the J gene lost 7 bases, with 16 bases spanning the gap. The CDR3 is made up of 12 amino acids. The CDR3 loop reads CAMGPGWGEAFF. The CDR3 bases are TGTGCCATGGGCCCCGGATGGGGTGAAGCTTTCTTT.

The sample holds a few counts of this clonotype. CDR3 coding DNA: TGCAGCGTTGGGTCTGGGTACCAAGAGACCCAGTACTTC. As protein: CSVGSGYQETQYF. The chain combines TRBV29-1 with TRBJ2-5; D gene uncertain. Trimming cost V 4 bases and J 0 bases, with 9 bases left between them. The CDR3 totals 13 residues. The germline CDR1 and CDR2 sequences are SQVTM and ANQGSEA.

Notes on this clonotype: The junction shows a germline mismatch at one end, possibly a read error. V is TRBV7-9 and J is TRBJ2-2; 9 positions match TRBD2. Per germline, CDR1 SEHNR and CDR2 FQNEAQ (reference sequence). This CDR3 spans 11 amino acids. The CDR3: CASSLGTSPSF. The DNA for the CDR3 is TGTGCCAGCAGCCTAGGGACTAGCCCAAGTTTT.

V is TRBV4-3 and J is TRBJ2-3, with TRBD2 as a possible D gene (5 bases). Germline V gives CDR1 LGHNA, CDR2 YSLEER. This CDR3 region has 17 residues. Trimming shortened V by 0 bases and J by 8 bases, and 21 bases separated the two germline ends. The CDR3 region is CASSQDRSPKSGGTQYF. The CDR3 DNA is TGCGCCAGCAGCCAAGATCGAAGTCCCAAAAGCGGCGGTACGCAGTATTTT.

Ten or more counts support this clonotype. The genes are TRBV5-1 and TRBJ2-7; D is possibly TRBD1 (6 bases). Germline V lookup: CDR1 SGHRS, CDR2 YFSETQ. The V and J ends lost 0 bases and 0 bases respectively, with 10 bases between them. CDR3 length equals 15 residues. The CDR3 loop is CASSLVTGSSYEQYF. The CDR3, as DNA: TGCGCCAGCAGCTTGGTCACAGGGAGCTCCTACGAGCAGTACTTC.

Details on this clonotype: Since the CDR3 does not end with the conserved phenylalanine or tryptophan, this likely comes from a read error. This sequence joins TRBV7-2 and TRBJ2-5, with D perhaps matching TRBD2 (5 bases). The CDR3 consists of 16 residues. V lost 4 bases and J lost 4, with 19 bases in between. CDR1 SGHTA and CDR2 FQGNSA come from the germline V gene. The CDR3 sequence is CASSSRPAGSGETQYL. CDR3 in DNA: TGTGCCAGCAGCTCGCGGCCGGCGGGTTCGGGAGAGACCCAGTACCTC.

This clonotype was seen only a few times. The chain couples TRBV7-2 to TRBJ2-2; TRBD1 matches 11 bases. The V segment lost 2 bases and the J segment 11 bases; nucleotides outside the gene matches: 13. This CDR3 is 17 amino acids long. Germline CDR1 is SGHTA and CDR2 is FQGNSA. CDR3 amino acids: CASSLRTGGHTGAELFF. Written as DNA, the CDR3 is TGTGCCAGCAGCTTACGGACAGGGGGCCACACCGGGGCAGAGCTGTTTTTT.

The gene calls are TRBV10-3 and TRBJ2-3; 8 bases agree with TRBD2. Per the germline V gene, CDR1 is ENHRY and CDR2 is SYGVKD. V dropped 3 bases and J dropped 2; count of bases not matched to a gene: 4. The CDR3 has 15 amino acids. The CDR3, as DNA: TGTGCCATCAGTGATCTAGCGGGTATCACAGATACGCAGTATTTT. It encodes CAISDLAGITDTQYF.

The V call is TRBV5-1, the J call TRBJ2-3; D not certain. The CDR3 totals 14 residues. The germline CDR1 and CDR2 sequences are SGHRS and YFSETQ. Trimming cost V 6 bases and J 0 bases, with 11 bases left between them. CDR3 nucleotide sequence: TGCGCCAGCAAGGACCCCTCAAGCACAGATACGCAGTATTTT. It encodes CASKDPSSTDTQYF.